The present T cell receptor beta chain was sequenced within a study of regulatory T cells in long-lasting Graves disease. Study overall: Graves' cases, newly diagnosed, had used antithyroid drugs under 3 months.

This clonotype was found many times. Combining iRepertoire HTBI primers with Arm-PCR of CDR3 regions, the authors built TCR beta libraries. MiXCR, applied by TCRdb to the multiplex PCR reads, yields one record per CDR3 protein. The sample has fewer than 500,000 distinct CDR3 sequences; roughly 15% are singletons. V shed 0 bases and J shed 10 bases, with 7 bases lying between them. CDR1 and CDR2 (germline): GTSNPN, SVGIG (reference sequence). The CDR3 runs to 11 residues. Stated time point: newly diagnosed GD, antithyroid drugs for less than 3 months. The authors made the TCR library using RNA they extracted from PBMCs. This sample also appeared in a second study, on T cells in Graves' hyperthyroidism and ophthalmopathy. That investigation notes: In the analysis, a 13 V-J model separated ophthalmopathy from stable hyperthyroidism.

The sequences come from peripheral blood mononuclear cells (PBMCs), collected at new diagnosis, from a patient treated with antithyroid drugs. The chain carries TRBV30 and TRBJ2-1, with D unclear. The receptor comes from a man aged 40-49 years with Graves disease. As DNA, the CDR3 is TGTGCCTGGAGTGTAATGGGGGAGCAGTTCTTC. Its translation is CAWSVMGEQFF. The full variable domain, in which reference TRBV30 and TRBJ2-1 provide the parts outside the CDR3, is SQTIHQWPATLVQPVGSPLSLECTVEGTSNPNLYWYRQAAGRGLQLLFYSVGIGQISSEVPQNLSASRPQDRQFILSSKKLLLSDSGFYLCAWSVMGEQFFGPGTRLTVL.